This T cell receptor (beta chain) was identified during a study of T cell repertoires in cytomegalovirus infection (dated by TCRdb to between 2017 and 2020). In the study overall: Because public TCR beta signatures pointed to carriage of CMV infection together with the matching HLA type, the HLA type of each donor mattered for the analysis.

On this clonotype: Its antigen target is currently unknown. No clone much larger than this one lies a single base away; base qualities are absent.

The investigation overall reported the following: The ex vivo response was dominated by HLA-C-restricted CMV-specific TCR beta clonotypes, and the single most frequent clonotype in two of eight donors was supplied by these HLA-C-restricted clonotypes. Cumulative frequency of public TCR beta family members discriminated carriers of CMV infection plus the relevant HLA type in this cohort and an independent approximately 370-donor cohort.

The germline V gene sets CDR1 to SQVTM and CDR2 to ANQGSEA. The cysteine opens and the phenylalanine closes a CDR3 of 13 amino acids. Only the CDR3 DNA is retained, 39 bases long and in frame from the first base. Trimming removed 6 bases from V and 4 bases from J; the gene matches leave 7 bases unexplained. Sequencing instrument: Illumina HiSeq 1500. In TCRdb, the public reads were trimmed at Q25 with fastp and aligned with MiXCR, with productive beta chains retained. Entries that share a CDR3 protein sequence are merged under the most common genes and DNA. Present in this sample are 250,000 to 300,000 distinct CDR3 sequences, approximately 15% of which were seen just once. The leading ten clones occupy about half of the sample.

This receptor was obtained from a human donor in good health (CMV status not recorded). Some clones in this sample may be carry-over from other donors' samples. Material for sequencing was CD8+ T cells from PBMCs. The sequence joins TRBV29-1 to TRBJ1-2, with 8 bases in between that match TRBD1. The DNA sequence reads TGCAGCGTGCCGGACAGGGAGTTCTATGGCTACACCTTC. Translation gives CSVPDREFYGYTF.